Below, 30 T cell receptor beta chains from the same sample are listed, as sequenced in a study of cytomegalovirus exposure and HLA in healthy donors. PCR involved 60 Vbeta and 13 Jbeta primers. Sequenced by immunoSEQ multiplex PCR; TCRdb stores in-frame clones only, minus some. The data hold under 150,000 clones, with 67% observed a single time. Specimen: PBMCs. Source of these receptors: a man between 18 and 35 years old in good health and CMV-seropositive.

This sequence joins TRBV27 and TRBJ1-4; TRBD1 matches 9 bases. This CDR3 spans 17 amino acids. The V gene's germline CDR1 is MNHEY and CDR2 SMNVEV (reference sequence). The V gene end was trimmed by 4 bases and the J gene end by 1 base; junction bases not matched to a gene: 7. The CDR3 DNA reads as TGTGCCAGCAGTTCGGGGCTGACAGGGGGAACTAATGAAAAACTGTTTTTT. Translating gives CASSSGLTGGTNEKLFF.

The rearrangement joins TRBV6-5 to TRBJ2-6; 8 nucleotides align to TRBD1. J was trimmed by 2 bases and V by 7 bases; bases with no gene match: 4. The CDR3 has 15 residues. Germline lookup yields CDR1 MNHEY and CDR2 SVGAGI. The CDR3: CASTRTGTGANVLTF. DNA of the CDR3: TGTGCCAGCACCAGGACAGGGACTGGGGCCAACGTCCTGACTTTC.

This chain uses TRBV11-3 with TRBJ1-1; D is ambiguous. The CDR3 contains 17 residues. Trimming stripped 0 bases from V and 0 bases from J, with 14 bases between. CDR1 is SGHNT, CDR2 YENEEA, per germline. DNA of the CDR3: TGTGCCAGCAGCTTAGAGGGCAGTCGGCCTCTGAACACTGAAGCTTTCTTT. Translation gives CASSLEGSRPLNTEAFF.

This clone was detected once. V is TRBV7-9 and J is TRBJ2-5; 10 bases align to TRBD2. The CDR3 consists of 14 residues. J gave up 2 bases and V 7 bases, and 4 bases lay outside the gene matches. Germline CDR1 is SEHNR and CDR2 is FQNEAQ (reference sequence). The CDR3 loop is CASKSSGGQETQYF. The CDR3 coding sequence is TGTGCCAGCAAATCTAGCGGGGGTCAAGAGACCCAGTACTTC.

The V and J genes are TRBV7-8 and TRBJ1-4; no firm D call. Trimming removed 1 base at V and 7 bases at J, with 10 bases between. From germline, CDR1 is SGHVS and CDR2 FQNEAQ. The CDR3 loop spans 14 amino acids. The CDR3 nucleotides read TGTGCCAGCAGCTTAGAGGTGCGGCGTGAAAAACTGTTTTTT. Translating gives CASSLEVRREKLFF.

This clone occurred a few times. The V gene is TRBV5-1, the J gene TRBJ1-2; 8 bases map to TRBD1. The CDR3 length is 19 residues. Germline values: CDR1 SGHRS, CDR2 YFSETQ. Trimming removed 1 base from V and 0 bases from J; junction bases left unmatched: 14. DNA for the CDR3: TGCGCCAGCAGCTTGAACATTGGAGGCAGGGGGCTAGCTAACTATGGCTACACCTTC. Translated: CASSLNIGGRGLANYGYTF.

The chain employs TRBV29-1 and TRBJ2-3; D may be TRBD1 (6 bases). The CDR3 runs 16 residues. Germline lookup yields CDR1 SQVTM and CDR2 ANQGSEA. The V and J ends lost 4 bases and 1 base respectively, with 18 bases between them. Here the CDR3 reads CSVGGAVAGGTDTQYF. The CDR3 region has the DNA TGCAGCGTTGGGGGAGCTGTGGCAGGGGGCACAGATACGCAGTATTTT.

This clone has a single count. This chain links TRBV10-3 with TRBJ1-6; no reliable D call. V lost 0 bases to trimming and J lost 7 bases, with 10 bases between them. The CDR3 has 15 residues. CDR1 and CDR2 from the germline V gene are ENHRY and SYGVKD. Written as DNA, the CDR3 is TGTGCCATCAGTGAGTCAGAGGGATTAAATTCACCCCTCCACTTT. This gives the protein CAISESEGLNSPLHF.

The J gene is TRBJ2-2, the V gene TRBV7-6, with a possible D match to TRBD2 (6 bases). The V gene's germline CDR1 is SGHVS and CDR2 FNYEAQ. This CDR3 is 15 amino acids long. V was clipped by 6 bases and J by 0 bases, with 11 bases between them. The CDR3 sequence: CASRPGLTNTGELFF. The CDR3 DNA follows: TGTGCCAGCAGACCTGGACTAACGAACACCGGGGAGCTGTTTTTT.

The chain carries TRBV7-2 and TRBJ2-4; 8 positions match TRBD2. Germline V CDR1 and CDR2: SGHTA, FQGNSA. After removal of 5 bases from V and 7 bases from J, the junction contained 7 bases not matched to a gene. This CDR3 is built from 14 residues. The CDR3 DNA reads TGTGCCAGCAGCCCGCCGGGACTAGGGAACATTCAGTACTTC. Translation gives CASSPPGLGNIQYF.

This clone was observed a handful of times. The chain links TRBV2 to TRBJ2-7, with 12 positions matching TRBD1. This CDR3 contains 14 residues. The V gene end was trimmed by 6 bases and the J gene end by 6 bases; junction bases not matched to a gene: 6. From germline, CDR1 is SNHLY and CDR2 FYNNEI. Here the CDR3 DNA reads TGTGCCAGCAGGAAGGGACAGGGGGCATGCGAGCAGTACGTC. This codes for CASRKGQGACEQYV.

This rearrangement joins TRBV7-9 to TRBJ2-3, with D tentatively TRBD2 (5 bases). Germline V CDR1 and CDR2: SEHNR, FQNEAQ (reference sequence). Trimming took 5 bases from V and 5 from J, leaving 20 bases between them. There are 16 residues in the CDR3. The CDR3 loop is CASSLIRATEGDTQYF. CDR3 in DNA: TGTGCCAGCAGCCTAATAAGGGCCACCGAGGGAGATACGCAGTATTTT.

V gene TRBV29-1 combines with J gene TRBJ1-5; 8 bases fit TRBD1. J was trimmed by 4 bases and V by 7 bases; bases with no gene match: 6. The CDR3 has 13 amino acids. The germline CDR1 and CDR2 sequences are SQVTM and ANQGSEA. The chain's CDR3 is CSARQGSNQPQHF. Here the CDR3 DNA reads TGCAGCGCCCGACAGGGGTCAAATCAGCCCCAGCATTTT.

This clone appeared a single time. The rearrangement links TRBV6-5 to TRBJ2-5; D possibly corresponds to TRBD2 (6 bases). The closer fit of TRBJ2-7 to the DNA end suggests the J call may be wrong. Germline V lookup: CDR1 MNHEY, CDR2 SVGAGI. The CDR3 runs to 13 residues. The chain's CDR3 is CASKRGIGDEQYF. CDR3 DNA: TGTGCCAGCAAACGGGGGATAGGGGACGAGCAGTACTTC.

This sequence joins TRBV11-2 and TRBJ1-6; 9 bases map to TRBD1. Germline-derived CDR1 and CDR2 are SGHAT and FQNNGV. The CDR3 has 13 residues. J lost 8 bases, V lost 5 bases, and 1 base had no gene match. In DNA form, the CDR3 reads TGTGCCAGCAGCGGACAGGGGTATTCACCCCTCCACTTT. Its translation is CASSGQGYSPLHF.

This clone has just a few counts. CDR3 coding DNA: TGTGCCAGCAGTGAGAATCTAGTAATCTACGAGCAGTACGTC. Amino acid sequence: CASSENLVIYEQYV. This chain joins TRBV2 and TRBJ2-7; D gene unclear. Germline V gives CDR1 SNHLY, CDR2 FYNNEI. This CDR3 comprises 14 residues. V lost 3 bases and J 3 bases, leaving 12 bases between the germline ends.

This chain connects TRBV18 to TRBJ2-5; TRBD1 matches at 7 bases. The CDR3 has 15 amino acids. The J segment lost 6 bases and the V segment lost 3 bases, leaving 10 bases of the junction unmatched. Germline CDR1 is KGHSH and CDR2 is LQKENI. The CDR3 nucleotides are TGTGCCAGCTCACCGATGGCAGGGGGAGCGAAGACCCAGTACTTC. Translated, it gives CASSPMAGGAKTQYF. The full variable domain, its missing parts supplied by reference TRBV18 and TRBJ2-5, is NAGVMQNPRHLVRRRGQEARLRCSPMKGHSHVYWYRQLPEEGLKFMVYLQKENIIDESGMPKERFSAEFPKEGPSILRIQQVVRGDSAAYFCASSPMAGGAKTQYFGPGTRLLVL.

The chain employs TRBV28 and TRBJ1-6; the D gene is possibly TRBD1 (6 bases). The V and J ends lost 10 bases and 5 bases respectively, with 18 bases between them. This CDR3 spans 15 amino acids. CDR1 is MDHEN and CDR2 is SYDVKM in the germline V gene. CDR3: CATTNRDTHNSPLHF. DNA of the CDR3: TGTGCCACCACAAACCGGGACACACATAATTCACCCCTCCACTTT.

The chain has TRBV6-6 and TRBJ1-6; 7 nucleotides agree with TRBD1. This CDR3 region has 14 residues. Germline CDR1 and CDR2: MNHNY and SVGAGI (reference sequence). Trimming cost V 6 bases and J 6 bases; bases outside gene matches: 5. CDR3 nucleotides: TGTGCCAGCAGATCGGACAGGATTAATTCACCCCTCCACTTT. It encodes CASRSDRINSPLHF.

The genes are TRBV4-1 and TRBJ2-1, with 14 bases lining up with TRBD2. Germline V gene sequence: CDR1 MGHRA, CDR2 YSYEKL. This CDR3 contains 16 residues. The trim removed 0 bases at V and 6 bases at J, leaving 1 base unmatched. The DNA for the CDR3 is TGCGCCAGCAGCCAAGAAGGGACTAGCGGGGGCAATGAGCAGTTCTTC. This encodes CASSQEGTSGGNEQFF.

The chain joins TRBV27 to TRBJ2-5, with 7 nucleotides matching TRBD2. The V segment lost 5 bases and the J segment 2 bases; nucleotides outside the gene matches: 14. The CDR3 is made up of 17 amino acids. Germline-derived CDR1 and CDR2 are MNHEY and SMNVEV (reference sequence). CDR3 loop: CASSPRWTSSRQETQYF. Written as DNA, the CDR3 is TGTGCCAGCAGTCCCCGGTGGACTAGTTCAAGGCAAGAGACCCAGTACTTC.

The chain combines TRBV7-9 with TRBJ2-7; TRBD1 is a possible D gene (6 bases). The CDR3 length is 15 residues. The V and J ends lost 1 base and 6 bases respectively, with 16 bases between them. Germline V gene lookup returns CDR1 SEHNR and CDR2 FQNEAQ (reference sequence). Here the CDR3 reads CASSLDGRGVSEQYF. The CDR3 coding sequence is TGTGCCAGCAGCTTAGATGGCAGGGGTGTTTCCGAGCAGTACTTC.

The CDR3 reads CASSSVGGREKLFF. The CDR3 region has the DNA TGTGCCAGCAGCTCAGTGGGGGGACGGGAAAAACTGTTTTTT. The gene calls are TRBV5-4 and TRBJ1-4, with a weak D call TRBD1 (5 bases). Per the germline V gene, CDR1 is SGHNT and CDR2 is YYREEE (reference sequence). V lost 3 bases, J lost 8 bases, and 14 bases lay in between. CDR3 length: 14 amino acids.

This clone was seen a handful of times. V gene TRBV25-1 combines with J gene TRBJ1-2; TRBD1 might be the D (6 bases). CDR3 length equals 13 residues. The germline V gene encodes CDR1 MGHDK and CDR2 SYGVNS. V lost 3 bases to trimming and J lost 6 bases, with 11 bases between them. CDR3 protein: CASSDRDNDGYTF. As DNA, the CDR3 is TGTGCCAGCAGTGACCGGGACAATGATGGCTACACCTTC.

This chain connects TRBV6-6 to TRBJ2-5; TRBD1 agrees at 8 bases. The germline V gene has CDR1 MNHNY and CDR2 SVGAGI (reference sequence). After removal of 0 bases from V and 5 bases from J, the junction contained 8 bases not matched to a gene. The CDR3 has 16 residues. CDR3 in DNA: TGTGCCAGCAGTTACTCGACAGGGGCGGTAAGGGAGACCCAGTACTTC. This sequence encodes CASSYSTGAVRETQYF.

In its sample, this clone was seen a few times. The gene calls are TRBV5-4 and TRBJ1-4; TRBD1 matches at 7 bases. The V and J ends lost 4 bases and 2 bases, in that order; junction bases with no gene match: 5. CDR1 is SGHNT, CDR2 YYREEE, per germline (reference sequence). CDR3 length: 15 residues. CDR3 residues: CASSGGTATNEKLFF. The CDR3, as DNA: TGTGCCAGCAGCGGGGGGACAGCTACTAATGAAAAACTGTTTTTT.

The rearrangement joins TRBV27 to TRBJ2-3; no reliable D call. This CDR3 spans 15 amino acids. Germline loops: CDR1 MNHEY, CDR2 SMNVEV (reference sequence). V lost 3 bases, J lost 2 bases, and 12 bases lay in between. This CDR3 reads CASSFRRSFTDTQYF. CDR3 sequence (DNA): TGTGCCAGCAGTTTTCGGAGATCCTTCACAGATACGCAGTATTTT.

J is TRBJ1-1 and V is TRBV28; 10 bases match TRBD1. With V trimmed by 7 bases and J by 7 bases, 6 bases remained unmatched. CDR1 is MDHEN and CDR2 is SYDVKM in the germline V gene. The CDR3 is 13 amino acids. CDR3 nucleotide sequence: TGTGCCAGCAATAGGGACAGGGGCCTTGAAGCTTTCTTT. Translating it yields CASNRDRGLEAFF.

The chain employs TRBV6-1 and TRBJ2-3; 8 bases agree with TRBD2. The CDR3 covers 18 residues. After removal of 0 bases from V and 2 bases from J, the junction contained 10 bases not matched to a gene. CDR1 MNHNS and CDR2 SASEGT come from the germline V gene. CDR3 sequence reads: CASSEARPWRGATDTQYF. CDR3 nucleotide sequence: TGTGCCAGCAGTGAAGCGCGTCCATGGCGGGGGGCCACAGATACGCAGTATTTT.

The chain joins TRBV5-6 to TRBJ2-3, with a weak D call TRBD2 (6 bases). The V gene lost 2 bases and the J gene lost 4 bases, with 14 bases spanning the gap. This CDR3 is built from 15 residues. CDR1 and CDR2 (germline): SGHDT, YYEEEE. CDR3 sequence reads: CASSFLHGGADTQYF. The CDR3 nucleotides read TGTGCCAGCAGCTTTCTACACGGGGGTGCAGATACGCAGTATTTT.